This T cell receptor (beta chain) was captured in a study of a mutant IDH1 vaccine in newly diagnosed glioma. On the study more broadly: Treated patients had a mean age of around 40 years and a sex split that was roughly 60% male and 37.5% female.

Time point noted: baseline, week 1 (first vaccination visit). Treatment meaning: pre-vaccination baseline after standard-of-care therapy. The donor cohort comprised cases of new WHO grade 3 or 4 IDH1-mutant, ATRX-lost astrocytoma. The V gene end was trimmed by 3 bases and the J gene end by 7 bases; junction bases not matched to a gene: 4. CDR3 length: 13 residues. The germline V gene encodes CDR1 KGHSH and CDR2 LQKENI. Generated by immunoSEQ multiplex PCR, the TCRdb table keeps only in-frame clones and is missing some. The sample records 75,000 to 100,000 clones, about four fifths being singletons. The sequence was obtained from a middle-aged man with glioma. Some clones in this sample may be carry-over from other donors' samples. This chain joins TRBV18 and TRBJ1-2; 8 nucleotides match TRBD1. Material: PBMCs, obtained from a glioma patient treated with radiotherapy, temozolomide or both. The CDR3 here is CASSPGQEGGYTF. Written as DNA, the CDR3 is TGTGCCAGCTCACCGGGACAGGAGGGTGGCTACACCTTC. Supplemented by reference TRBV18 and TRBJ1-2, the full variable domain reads NAGVMQNPRHLVRRRGQEARLRCSPMKGHSHVYWYRQLPEEGLKFMVYLQKENIIDESGMPKERFSAEFPKEGPSILRIQQVVRGDSAAYFCASSPGQEGGYTFGSGTRLTVV.